These 5 T cell receptor beta chains came from one sample sequenced in a study of T cells in Graves' hyperthyroidism and ophthalmopathy. TCR beta CDR3 region amplification was performed from RNA transcripts. The HTBI primer set was used in a first-round RT-PCR of the TCR CDR3. TCRdb called the multiplex PCR reads again in MiXCR, with one record for every CDR3 protein. Counted here are 300,000 to 400,000 distinct CDR3 sequences, 18% occurring once; the ten biggest clones make up roughly 49%. The material sequenced was blood. These receptors were collected from a woman aged 45-60 years with Graves' hyperthyroidism.

This clonotype has at least ten counts. The chain links TRBV7-2 to TRBJ1-4; 9 nucleotides line up with TRBD1. Trimming took 5 bases from V and 7 from J; bases not matched to a gene: 5. Germline V lookup: CDR1 SGHTA, CDR2 FQGNSA. The CDR3 is made up of 14 amino acids. The CDR3 DNA follows: TGTGCCAGCAGCCGACAGGGGGAAAGTGAAAAACTGTTTTTT. It specifies CASSRQGESEKLFF.

V and J are TRBV4-1 and TRBJ2-2, with 7 bases matching TRBD1. The CDR3 has 16 amino acids. The V gene's germline CDR1 is MGHRA and CDR2 YSYEKL. Trimming took 3 bases from V and 3 from J; bases not matched to a gene: 7. CDR3 region: CASSHHTTGDTGELFF. CDR3 nucleotide sequence: TGCGCCAGCAGCCACCATACAACAGGGGACACCGGGGAGCTGTTTTTT.

This clonotype was found many times. The chain is built from TRBV12-3 or TRBV12-4 and TRBJ1-2; D is possibly TRBD1 (6 bases). Trimming cost V 1 base and J 7 bases, with 7 bases left between them. The CDR3 contains 12 residues. Here the CDR3 reads CASSLDRVGYTF. CDR3 bases: TGTGCCAGCAGTTTAGACAGGGTTGGCTACACCTTC.

V usage is TRBV25-1 and J usage is TRBJ2-7; D is perhaps TRBD1 (6 bases). V was trimmed by 6 bases and J by 6 bases, leaving 15 bases between them. Per the germline V gene, CDR1 is MGHDK and CDR2 is SYGVNS. The CDR3 runs to 13 residues. The CDR3 DNA reads TGTGCCAGCAGCCTTCTACAGGGCACCGAGCAGTACTTC. It specifies CASSLLQGTEQYF.

The chain employs TRBV5-6 and TRBJ1-1, with D maybe TRBD1 (5 bases). CDR3 size: 15 residues. CDR1 is SGHDT, CDR2 YYEEEE, per germline. The V and J ends lost 0 bases and 5 bases respectively, with 14 bases between them. CDR3 residues: CASSLGGRSRTEAFF. The CDR3 DNA reads TGTGCCAGCAGCTTGGGGGGACGGAGCAGGACTGAAGCTTTCTTT. The entire variable domain, with the rest obtained from reference TRBV5-6 and TRBJ1-1, is as follows: DAGVTQSPTHLIKTRGQQVTLRCSPKSGHDTVSWYQQALGQGPQFIFQYYEEEERQRGNFPDRFSGHQFPNYSSELNVNALLLGDSALYLCASSLGGRSRTEAFFGQGTRLTVV.